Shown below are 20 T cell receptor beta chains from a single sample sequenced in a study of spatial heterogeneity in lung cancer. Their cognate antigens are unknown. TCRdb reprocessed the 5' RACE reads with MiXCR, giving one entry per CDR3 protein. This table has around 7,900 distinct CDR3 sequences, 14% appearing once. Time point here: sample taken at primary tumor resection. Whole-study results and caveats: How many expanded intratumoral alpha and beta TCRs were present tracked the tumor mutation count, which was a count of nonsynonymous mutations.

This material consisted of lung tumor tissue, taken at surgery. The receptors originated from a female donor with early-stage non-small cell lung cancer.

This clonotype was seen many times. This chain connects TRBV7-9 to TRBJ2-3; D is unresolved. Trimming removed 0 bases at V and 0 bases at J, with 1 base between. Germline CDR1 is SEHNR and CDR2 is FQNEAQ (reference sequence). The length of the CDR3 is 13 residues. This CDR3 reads CASSLASTDTQYF. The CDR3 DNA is TGTGCCAGCAGCTTAGCTAGCACAGATACGCAGTATTTT.

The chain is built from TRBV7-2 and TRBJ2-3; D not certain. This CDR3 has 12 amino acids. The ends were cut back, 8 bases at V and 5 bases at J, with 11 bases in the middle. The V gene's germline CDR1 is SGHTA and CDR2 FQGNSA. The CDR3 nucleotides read TGTGCCAGCGGAGTTCGTCGAGATACGCAGTATTTT. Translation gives CASGVRRDTQYF.

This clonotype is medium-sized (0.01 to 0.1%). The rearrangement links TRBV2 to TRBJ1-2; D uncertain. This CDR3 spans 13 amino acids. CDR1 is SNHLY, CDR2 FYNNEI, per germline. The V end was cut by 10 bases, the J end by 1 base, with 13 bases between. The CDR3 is CATWALLNYGYTF. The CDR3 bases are TGTGCCACCTGGGCCCTACTTAACTATGGCTACACCTTC. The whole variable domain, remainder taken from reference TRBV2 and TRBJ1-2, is EPEVTQTPSHQVTQMGQEVILRCVPISNHLYFYWYRQILGQKVEFLVSFYNNEISEKSEIFDDQFSVERPDGSNFTLKIRSTKLEDSAMYFCATWALLNYGYTFGSGTRLTVV.

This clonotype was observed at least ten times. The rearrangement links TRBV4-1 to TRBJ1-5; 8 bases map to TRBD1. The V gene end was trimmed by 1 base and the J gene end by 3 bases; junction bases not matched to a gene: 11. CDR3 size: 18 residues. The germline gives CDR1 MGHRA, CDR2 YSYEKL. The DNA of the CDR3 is TGCGCCAGCAGCCAAGGTATTGGGACAGGCGGCCCCAATCAGCCCCAGCATTTT. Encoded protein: CASSQGIGTGGPNQPQHF.

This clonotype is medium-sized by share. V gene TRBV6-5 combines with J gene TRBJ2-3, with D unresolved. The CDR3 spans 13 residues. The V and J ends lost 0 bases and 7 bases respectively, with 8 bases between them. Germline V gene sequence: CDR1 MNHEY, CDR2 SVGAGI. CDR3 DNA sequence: TGTGCCAGCAGTTACTCCGACCGAAATACGCAGTATTTT. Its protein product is CASSYSDRNTQYF.

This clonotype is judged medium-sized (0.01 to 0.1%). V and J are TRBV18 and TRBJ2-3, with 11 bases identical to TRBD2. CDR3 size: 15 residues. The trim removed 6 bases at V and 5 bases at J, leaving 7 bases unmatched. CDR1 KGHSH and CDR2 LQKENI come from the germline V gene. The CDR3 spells CASSFSGGAQDTQYF. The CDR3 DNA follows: TGTGCCAGCTCGTTTAGCGGGGGGGCCCAAGATACGCAGTATTTT.

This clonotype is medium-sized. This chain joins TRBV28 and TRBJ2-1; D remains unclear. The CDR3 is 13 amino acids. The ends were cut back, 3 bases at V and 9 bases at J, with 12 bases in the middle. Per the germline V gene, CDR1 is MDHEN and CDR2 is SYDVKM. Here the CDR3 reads CASSLGPLSEQFF. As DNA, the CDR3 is TGTGCCAGCAGTTTGGGCCCCCTTAGTGAGCAGTTCTTC.

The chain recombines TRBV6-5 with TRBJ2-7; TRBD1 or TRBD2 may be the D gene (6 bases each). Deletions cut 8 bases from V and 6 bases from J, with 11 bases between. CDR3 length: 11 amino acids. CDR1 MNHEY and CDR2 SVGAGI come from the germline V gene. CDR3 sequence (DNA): TGTGCCAGCGCCGAGGGGGGCGAGCAGTACTTC. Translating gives CASAEGGEQYF.

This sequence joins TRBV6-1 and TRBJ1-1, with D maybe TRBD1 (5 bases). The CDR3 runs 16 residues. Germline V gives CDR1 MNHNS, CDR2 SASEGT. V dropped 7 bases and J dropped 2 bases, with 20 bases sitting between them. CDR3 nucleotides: TGTGCCAGCAACTTAAACGCAGGGCAGGGCAACACTGAAGCTTTCTTT. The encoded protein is CASNLNAGQGNTEAFF.

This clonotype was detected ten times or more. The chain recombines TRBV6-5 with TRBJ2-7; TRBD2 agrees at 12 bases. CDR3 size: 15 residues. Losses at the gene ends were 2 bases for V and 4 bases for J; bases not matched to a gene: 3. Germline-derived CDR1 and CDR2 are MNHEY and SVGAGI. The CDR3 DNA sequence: TGTGCCAGCAGTTACCTAGCGGGGGGGTTTTACGAGCAGTACTTC. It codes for CASSYLAGGFYEQYF.

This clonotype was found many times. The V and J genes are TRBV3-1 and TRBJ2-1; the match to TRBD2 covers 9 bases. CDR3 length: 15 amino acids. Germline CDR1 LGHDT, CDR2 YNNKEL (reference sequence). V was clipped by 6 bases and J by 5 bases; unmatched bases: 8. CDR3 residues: CASSRRGGLNNEQFF. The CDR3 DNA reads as TGTGCCAGCAGTCGGCGGGGGGGCCTAAACAATGAGCAGTTCTTC.

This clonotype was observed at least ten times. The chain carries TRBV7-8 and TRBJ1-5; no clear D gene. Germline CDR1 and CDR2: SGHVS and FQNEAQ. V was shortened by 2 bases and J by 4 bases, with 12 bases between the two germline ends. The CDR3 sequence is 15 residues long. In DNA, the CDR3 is TGTGCCAGCAGCTTAAACAGCGGAGTGAATCAGCCCCAGCATTTT. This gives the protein CASSLNSGVNQPQHF.

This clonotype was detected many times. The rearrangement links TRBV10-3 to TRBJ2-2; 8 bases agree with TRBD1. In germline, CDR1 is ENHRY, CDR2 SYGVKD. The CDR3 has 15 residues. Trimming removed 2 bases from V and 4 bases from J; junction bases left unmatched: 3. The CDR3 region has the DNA TGTGCCATCAGTGAGACCGGACAGGGCACCGGGGAGCTGTTTTTT. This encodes CAISETGQGTGELFF.

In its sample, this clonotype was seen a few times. CDR3 DNA: TGTGCCAGCAGCTTACTGAGCTATAATTCACCCCTCCACTTT. This codes for CASSLLSYNSPLHF. V is TRBV7-8 and J is TRBJ1-6; no firm D call. V lost 2 bases and J 3 bases, leaving 5 bases between the germline ends. CDR3 length: 14 amino acids. Germline CDR1 and CDR2: SGHVS and FQNEAQ.

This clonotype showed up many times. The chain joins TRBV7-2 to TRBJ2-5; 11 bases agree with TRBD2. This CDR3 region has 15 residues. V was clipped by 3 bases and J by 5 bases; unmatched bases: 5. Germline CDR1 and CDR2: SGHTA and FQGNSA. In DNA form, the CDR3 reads TGTGCCAGCAGCTTTACTAGCGGGGGTGAGGAGACCCAGTACTTC. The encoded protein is CASSFTSGGEETQYF.

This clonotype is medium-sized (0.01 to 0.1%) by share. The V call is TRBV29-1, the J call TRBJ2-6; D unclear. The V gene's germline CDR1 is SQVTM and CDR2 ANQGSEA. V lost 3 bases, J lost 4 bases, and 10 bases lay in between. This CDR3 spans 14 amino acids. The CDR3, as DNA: TGCAGCGTTGACGGGCTCTACGGGGCCAACGTCCTGACTTTC. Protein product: CSVDGLYGANVLTF.

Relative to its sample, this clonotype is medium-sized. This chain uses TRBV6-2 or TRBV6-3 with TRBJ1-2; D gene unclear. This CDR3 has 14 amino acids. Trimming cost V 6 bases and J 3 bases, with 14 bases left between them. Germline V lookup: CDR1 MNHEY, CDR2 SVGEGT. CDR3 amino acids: CASSGLSVYYGYTF. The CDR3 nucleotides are TGTGCCAGCAGCGGGTTGTCTGTCTACTATGGCTACACCTTC.

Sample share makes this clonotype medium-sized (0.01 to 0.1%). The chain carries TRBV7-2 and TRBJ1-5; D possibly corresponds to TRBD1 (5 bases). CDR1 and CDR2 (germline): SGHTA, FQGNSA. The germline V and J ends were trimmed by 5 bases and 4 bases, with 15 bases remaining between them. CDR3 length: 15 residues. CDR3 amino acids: CASSRLQGDNQPQHF. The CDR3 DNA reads TGTGCCAGCAGCCGATTACAAGGGGATAATCAGCCCCAGCATTTT.

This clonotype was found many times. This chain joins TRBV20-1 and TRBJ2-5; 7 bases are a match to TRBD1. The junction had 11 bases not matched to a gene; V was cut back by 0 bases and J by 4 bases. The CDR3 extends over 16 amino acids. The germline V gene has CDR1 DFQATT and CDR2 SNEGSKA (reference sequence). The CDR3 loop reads CSARDIRQGSPETQYF. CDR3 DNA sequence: TGCAGTGCTAGAGATATCAGACAGGGTTCCCCAGAGACCCAGTACTTC.

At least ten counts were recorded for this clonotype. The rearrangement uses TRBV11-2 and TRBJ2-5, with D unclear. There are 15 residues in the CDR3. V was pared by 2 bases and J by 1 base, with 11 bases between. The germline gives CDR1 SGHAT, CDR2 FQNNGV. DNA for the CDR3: TGTGCCAGCAGCTTAAGAACAGTCGTCCAAGAGACCCAGTACTTC. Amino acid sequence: CASSLRTVVQETQYF.